Listed here is a single TCR beta chain. Its antigen is undetermined. This sample is drawn from a study of vaccination and CD4 T cells after COVID-19. At the level of the study: Nasal swab PCR had shown SARS-CoV-2 positivity in the convalescent patients (roughly 10 mild cases, one severe case). In culture, cells were exposed to overlapping spike peptides from SARS-CoV-2, HCoV-NL63, HCoV-OC43 and HCoV-229E. The study's findings and limits: Median SARS-CoV-2-reactive clonotype numbers rose nonsignificantly, about 20 to 38.

Cultured CD4+ T-cell DNA underwent Oncomine TCR Beta short-read sequencing. MiXCR, run by TCRdb on the PCR reads, gives a single entry per CDR3 protein. The data contain 15,000 to 20,000 distinct CDR3 sequences, over 65% of them singletons. Regarding treatment: roughly nine-day PBMC culture with coronavirus spike peptide pools or control peptides (ViraFEST assay). PBMCs were cultured at over 1.5 million per well with approximately 10 IU/ml IL-2 and 9 to 10 ug/ml peptide pools. The sequence was collected from a human donor who had recovered from COVID-19. Sequenced material: CD4+ T cells from blood, cultured in vitro.

For the CDR3, the DNA is TGTGCCAGCAGCTCGGGACTAGCGGGAGATACGCAGTATTTT. Encoded protein: CASSSGLAGDTQYF. The V gene is TRBV7-2, the J gene TRBJ2-3; TRBD2 matches 12 bases. With V trimmed by 4 bases and J by 5 bases, 1 base remained unmatched. The CDR3 consists of 14 residues. Germline V CDR1 and CDR2: SGHTA, FQGNSA.